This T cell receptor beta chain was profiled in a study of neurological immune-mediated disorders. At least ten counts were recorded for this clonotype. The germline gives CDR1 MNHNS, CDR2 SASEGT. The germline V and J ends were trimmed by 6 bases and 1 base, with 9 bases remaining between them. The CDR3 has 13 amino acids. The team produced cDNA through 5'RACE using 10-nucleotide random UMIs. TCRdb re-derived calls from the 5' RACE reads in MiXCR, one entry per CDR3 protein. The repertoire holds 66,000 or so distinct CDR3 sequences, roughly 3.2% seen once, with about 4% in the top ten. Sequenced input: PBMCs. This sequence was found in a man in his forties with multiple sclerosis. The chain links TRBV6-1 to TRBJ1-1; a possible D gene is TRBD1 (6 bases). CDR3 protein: CASRGDTNTEAFF. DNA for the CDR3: TGTGCCAGCAGAGGGGACACGAACACTGAAGCTTTCTTT.